The present T cell receptor (beta chain) was sequenced within a study of control samples from healthy donors and cancer patients. Here immunoSEQ multiplex PCR was the method, and the copy in TCRdb shows in-frame clones only, minus some. The table lists about 50,000 clones, 95% to 97% of them singletons. The CDR3 length is 16 residues. Germline V CDR1 and CDR2: KGHSH, LQKENI. Trimming removed 0 bases from V and 3 bases from J; junction bases left unmatched: 7. This chain uses TRBV18 with TRBJ2-5, with 7 bases that match TRBD2. Sequencing was done on a sample of blood. The sequence came from a woman in her twenties or thirties in good health. The CDR3 DNA is TGTGCCAGCTCACCACCGTCCAGGCGGGGGAAAGAGACCCAGTACTTC. Its protein product is CASSPPSRRGKETQYF.